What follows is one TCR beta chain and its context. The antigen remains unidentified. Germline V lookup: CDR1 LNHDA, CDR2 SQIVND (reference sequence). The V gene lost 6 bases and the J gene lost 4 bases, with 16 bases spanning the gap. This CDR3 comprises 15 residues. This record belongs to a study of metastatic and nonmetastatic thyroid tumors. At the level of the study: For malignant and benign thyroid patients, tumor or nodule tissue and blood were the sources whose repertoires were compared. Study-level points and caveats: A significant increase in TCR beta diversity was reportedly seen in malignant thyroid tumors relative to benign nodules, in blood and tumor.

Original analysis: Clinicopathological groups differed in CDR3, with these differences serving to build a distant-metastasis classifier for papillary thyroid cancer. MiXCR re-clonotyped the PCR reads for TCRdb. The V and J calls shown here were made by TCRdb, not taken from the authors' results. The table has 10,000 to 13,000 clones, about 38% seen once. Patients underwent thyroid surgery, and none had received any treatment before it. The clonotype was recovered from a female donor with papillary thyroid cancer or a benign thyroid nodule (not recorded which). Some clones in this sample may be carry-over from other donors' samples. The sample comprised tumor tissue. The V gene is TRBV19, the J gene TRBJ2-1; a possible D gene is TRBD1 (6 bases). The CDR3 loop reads CASSQGQETYNEQFF. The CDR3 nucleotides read TGTGCCAGTAGCCAGGGGCAGGAAACTTACAATGAGCAGTTCTTC. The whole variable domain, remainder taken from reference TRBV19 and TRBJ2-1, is DGGITQSPKYLFRKEGQNVTLSCEQNLNHDAMYWYRQDPGQGLRLIYYSQIVNDFQKGDIAEGYSVSREKKESFPLTVTSAQKNPTAFYLCASSQGQETYNEQFFGPGTRLTVL.